A single sample is the source of the 27 T cell receptor beta chains below, sequenced in a study of T cells of healthy individuals. Via MiXCR, TCRdb re-called the 5' RACE reads, giving one row per CDR3 protein. Of tens of thousands of distinct CDR3 sequences listed, around 15% are singletons. The source is a human donor in good health.

This clonotype was seen at least ten times. The chain carries TRBV29-1 and TRBJ2-7; 8 positions match TRBD1. Germline CDR1 is SQVTM and CDR2 is ANQGSEA. V was clipped by 7 bases and J by 2 bases; unmatched bases: 7. The CDR3 runs 13 residues. The CDR3 bases are TGCAGCGCCCACAGGGGGAACACCTACGAGCAGTACTTC. It is translated as CSAHRGNTYEQYF.

V and J are TRBV30 and TRBJ1-1; D call uncertain. CDR3 length equals 15 residues. From germline, CDR1 is GTSNPN and CDR2 SVGIG (reference sequence). V dropped 0 bases and J dropped 4 bases, with 15 bases sitting between them. The CDR3 DNA is TGTGCCTGGAGTGTACCGGGTGCGCCCGGCACTGAAGCTTTCTTT. Residues: CAWSVPGAPGTEAFF.

J is TRBJ1-1 and V is TRBV9, with a tentative D call TRBD1 (6 bases). Germline-derived CDR1 and CDR2 are SGDLS and YYNGEE. V lost 4 bases and J lost 9, with 19 bases in between. The CDR3 totals 14 residues. The CDR3 region is CASSPRGGTNKAFF. The CDR3 nucleotides are TGTGCCAGCAGCCCCCGAGGGGGGACAAACAAAGCTTTCTTT.

This clonotype was counted at least ten times. This chain connects TRBV28 to TRBJ2-7; TRBD1 matches 8 bases. Germline CDR1 and CDR2: MDHEN and SYDVKM. Germline trimming cut 2 bases from V and 2 bases from J; bases unmatched to any gene: 11. This CDR3 is 17 amino acids long. Written as DNA, the CDR3 is TGTGCCAGCAGTTTAACCCTACCAGGGGGCCTCGCCTACGAGCAGTACTTC. Amino acid sequence: CASSLTLPGGLAYEQYF.

This clonotype was counted between two and nine times. The chain recombines TRBV20-1 with TRBJ2-1; 7 bases are a match to TRBD1. Germline CDR1 DFQATT, CDR2 SNEGSKA (reference sequence). Trimming removed 5 bases from V and 3 bases from J; junction bases left unmatched: 4. CDR3 size: 13 residues. The CDR3 DNA follows: TGCAGTGCTGCCGGGACAGACTACAATGAGCAGTTCTTC. This encodes CSAAGTDYNEQFF.

The chain recombines TRBV30 with TRBJ1-1, with a possible D match to TRBD1 (5 bases). The CDR3 loop spans 13 amino acids. Germline V gives CDR1 GTSNPN, CDR2 SVGIG (reference sequence). V lost 1 base to trimming and J lost 8 bases, with 14 bases between them. The CDR3 nucleotides read TGTGCCTGGAGTGCAACCCTCGGGGGAGAAGCTTTCTTT. This gives the protein CAWSATLGGEAFF.

The chain carries TRBV20-1 and TRBJ2-7; 8 bases are a match to TRBD2. The CDR3 consists of 16 residues. Germline V lookup: CDR1 DFQATT, CDR2 SNEGSKA (reference sequence). V was clipped by 4 bases and J by 5 bases; unmatched bases: 16. CDR3 loop: CSATPRLATGIHEQYF. DNA for the CDR3: TGCAGTGCTACCCCTCGACTAGCGACTGGGATCCACGAGCAGTACTTC.

The chain uses TRBV28 and TRBJ1-2; TRBD1 matches 9 bases. Germline values: CDR1 MDHEN, CDR2 SYDVKM. This CDR3 region has 13 residues. Trimming cost V 2 bases and J 8 bases; bases outside gene matches: 3. CDR3 sequence (DNA): TGTGCCAGCAGTTTACGGGACAGGGAAGGCTACACCTTC. Its translation: CASSLRDREGYTF.

The genes are TRBV4-2 and TRBJ1-1; D remains ambiguous. The V and J ends lost 0 bases and 7 bases respectively, with 12 bases between them. Germline V gene data show CDR1 as LGHNA and CDR2 as YNFKEQ. This CDR3 has 14 residues. The CDR3 reads CASSQESVFGEAFF. CDR3 sequence (DNA): TGTGCCAGCAGCCAAGAGTCAGTTTTTGGTGAAGCTTTCTTT.

The rearrangement joins TRBV6-5 to TRBJ2-7; TRBD1 matches 7 bases. CDR3 length equals 12 residues. The V segment lost 8 bases and the J segment 2 bases; nucleotides outside the gene matches: 3. CDR1 and CDR2 (germline): MNHEY, SVGAGI. Written as DNA, the CDR3 is TGTGCCAGCGGGACAGCCGCCTACGAGCAGTACTTC. Translated, it gives CASGTAAYEQYF.

This chain uses TRBV7-2 with TRBJ2-7, with D perhaps matching TRBD1 (6 bases). Germline values: CDR1 SGHTA, CDR2 FQGNSA. This CDR3 has 14 amino acids. Trimming took off 3 bases at V and 0 bases at J, with 9 bases between the two ends. In DNA form, the CDR3 reads TGTGCCAGCAGCTTTCAGGGGAGCTCCTACGAGCAGTACTTC. Translation gives CASSFQGSSYEQYF.

This clonotype was seen at least ten times. This chain joins TRBV7-3 and TRBJ2-7; TRBD1 matches 7 bases. Unmatched junction bases numbered 10, after V lost 1 base and J lost 1 base. The CDR3 is made up of 17 amino acids. Germline V CDR1 and CDR2: SGHTA, FQGTGA. CDR3 in amino acids: CASSLIGRDRSSYEQYF. The CDR3 bases are TGTGCCAGCAGCTTAATTGGTCGGGACAGATCATCCTACGAGCAGTACTTC.

The rearrangement joins TRBV15 to TRBJ1-4; 9 bases match TRBD1. Germline trimming cut 3 bases from V and 8 bases from J; bases unmatched to any gene: 7. There are 15 residues in the CDR3. Germline V gives CDR1 LNHNV, CDR2 YYDKDF (reference sequence). The CDR3 bases are TGTGCCACCAGCAGGCCACAGGGGGCAATCGAAAAACTGTTTTTT. Translated: CATSRPQGAIEKLFF.

This chain uses TRBV15 with TRBJ2-2; 7 bases align to TRBD2. The CDR3 loop spans 15 amino acids. Trimming took 5 bases from V and 0 from J; bases not matched to a gene: 3. Germline CDR1 and CDR2: LNHNV and YYDKDF (reference sequence). The CDR3 DNA sequence: TGTGCCACCAGCGGGGGGGAACCGAACACCGGGGAGCTGTTTTTT. It yields the protein CATSGGEPNTGELFF.

This clonotype counts as medium-sized. The gene calls are TRBV7-3 and TRBJ2-7, with a tentative D call TRBD1 (6 bases). Trimming cost V 5 bases and J 2 bases, with 16 bases left between them. There are 15 residues in the CDR3. CDR1 and CDR2 from the germline V gene are SGHTA and FQGTGA. CDR3 residues: CASSPLGTHPYEQYF. CDR3 bases: TGTGCCAGCAGCCCCCTAGGGACACACCCCTACGAGCAGTACTTC.

This clonotype has a count of ten or more. The chain carries TRBV20-1 and TRBJ1-1, with D maybe TRBD1 (6 bases). CDR1 is DFQATT and CDR2 is SNEGSKA in the germline V gene (reference sequence). V was shortened by 6 bases and J by 8 bases, with 16 bases between the two germline ends. The CDR3 runs to 12 residues. The DNA of the CDR3 is TGCAGTGCCCTCGAGGGGGGGTGGGAAGCTTTCTTT. This sequence encodes CSALEGGWEAFF.

Only a few counts were recorded for this clonotype. The J gene is TRBJ2-3, the V gene TRBV6-2 or TRBV6-3, with a weak D call TRBD2 (5 bases). Germline V gene data show CDR1 as MNHEY and CDR2 as SVGEGT. The length of the CDR3 is 19 residues. Trimming left V 2 bases short and J 2 bases short, with 23 bases between. The CDR3 here is CASSYTPTLTTTDTDTQYF. CDR3 nucleotide sequence: TGTGCCAGCAGTTACACTCCAACCCTGACTACGACCGACACAGATACGCAGTATTTT.

Many counts were recorded for this clonotype. This chain links TRBV5-6 with TRBJ2-7; no reliable D call. CDR3 length equals 13 residues. V dropped 0 bases and J dropped 6 bases, with 10 bases sitting between them. Germline assignment: CDR1 SGHDT and CDR2 YYEEEE. The chain's CDR3 is CASSLVKTVEQYF. DNA of the CDR3: TGTGCCAGCAGCTTGGTTAAGACCGTCGAGCAGTACTTC.

This clonotype was seen repeatedly, ten times or more. CDR3 bases: TGTGCCAGCAGCCAACATGACCGGGCTGGAAACACCATATATTTT. Translated: CASSQHDRAGNTIYF. This chain uses TRBV3-1 with TRBJ1-3; no definite D call. This CDR3 spans 15 amino acids. V was pared by 2 bases and J by 2 bases, with 10 bases between. Germline V CDR1 and CDR2: LGHDT, YNNKEL (reference sequence). The whole variable domain, remainder taken from reference TRBV3-1 and TRBJ1-3, is DTAVSQTPKYLVTQMGNDKSIKCEQNLGHDTMYWYKQDSKKFLKIMFSYNNKELIINETVPNRFSPKSPDKAHLNLHINSLELGDSAVYFCASSQHDRAGNTIYFGEGSWLTVV.

In this sample, this clonotype turned up many times. The V gene is TRBV19, the J gene TRBJ2-1; D is uncertain. The CDR3 is 14 residues long. Between the trimmed V and J ends, which lost 7 bases and 0 bases, there was a span of 10 bases. Germline lookup yields CDR1 LNHDA and CDR2 SQIVND (reference sequence). The CDR3 loop is CASTSAYSYNEQFF. The CDR3 DNA follows: TGTGCCAGTACGAGCGCTTACTCCTACAATGAGCAGTTCTTC.

As concerns this clonotype: Its ends do not fully match the called genes, so a read error is possible. This chain connects TRBV4-3 to TRBJ1-1; D is uncertain. The CDR3 totals 15 residues. Germline CDR1 is LGHNA and CDR2 is YSLEER. In DNA, the CDR3 is TGCGCCAGCAGCCAAGACTGGCGGATGAACAGTGAAGCTTTCTTT. Its protein product is CASSQDWRMNSEAFF.

The chain has TRBV5-1 and TRBJ2-7, with unresolved D. Trimming shortened V by 0 bases and J by 3 bases, and 10 bases separated the two germline ends. Germline CDR1 reads SGHRS; CDR2 reads YFSETQ. The CDR3 has 14 residues. CDR3 DNA: TGCGCCAGCAGCTTGGCACACATCGACTACGAGCAGTACTTC. This sequence encodes CASSLAHIDYEQYF.

The V and J genes are TRBV7-9 and TRBJ1-3; TRBD1 matches at 10 bases. J lost 4 bases, V lost 6 bases, and 6 bases had no gene match. Germline CDR1 is SEHNR and CDR2 is FQNEAQ (reference sequence). CDR3 length: 15 residues. CDR3 sequence reads: CASSQTGGAGNTIYF. The CDR3 coding sequence is TGTGCCAGCAGTCAGACAGGGGGCGCCGGAAACACCATATATTTT.

This clonotype was seen only a few times. The V call is TRBV5-1, the J call TRBJ2-2; D perhaps matches TRBD2 (5 bases). V lost 4 bases and J 4 bases, leaving 20 bases between the germline ends. The CDR3 spans 17 residues. Germline assignment: CDR1 SGHRS and CDR2 YFSETQ. The CDR3 nucleotides read TGCGCCAGCAGCCCCGGTAAGGGAGCGTCGGGCACCGGGGAGCTGTTTTTT. Translating gives CASSPGKGASGTGELFF.

The V call is TRBV11-1, the J call TRBJ2-1, with D maybe TRBD1 (5 bases). Looked up from germline, CDR1 is SGHAT and CDR2 is FQDESV (reference sequence). CDR3 length: 17 amino acids. Trimming took 5 bases from V and 2 from J, leaving 19 bases between them. CDR3 bases: TGTGCCAGCAGCCAGTACCCTACAGGCGCTCCCTACAATGAGCAGTTCTTC. Its translation: CASSQYPTGAPYNEQFF. Drawing the rest from reference TRBV11-1 and TRBJ2-1, the complete variable domain is EAEVAQSPRYKITEKSQAVAFWCDPISGHATLYWYRQILGQGPELLVQFQDESVVDDSQLPKDRFSAERLKGVDSTLKIQPAELGDSAMYLCASSQYPTGAPYNEQFFGPGTRLTVL.

J is TRBJ2-2 and V is TRBV5-4; 8 bases map to TRBD1. CDR3 length equals 17 residues. V shed 4 bases, J shed 4 bases, and the junction held 12 bases outside the gene matches. The V gene's germline CDR1 is SGHNT and CDR2 YYREEE (reference sequence). In DNA, the CDR3 is TGTGCCAGCAGCGGCAGGACAGGGATGGGTGGCACCGGGGAGCTGTTTTTT. It specifies CASSGRTGMGGTGELFF.

The table lists this clonotype with many counts. CDR3 residues: CASSLTGQGARNIQYF. As DNA, the CDR3 is TGTGCCAGCAGCTTAACGGGACAGGGGGCGCGTAACATTCAGTACTTC. The V and J genes are TRBV7-3 and TRBJ2-4, with 12 bases lining up with TRBD1. The V and J ends lost 0 bases and 7 bases, in that order; junction bases with no gene match: 4. This CDR3 comprises 16 residues. Germline-derived CDR1 and CDR2 are SGHTA and FQGTGA.